What follows are 20 T cell receptor beta chains derived from one specimen sequenced in a study of STAT5B mutations in CD4+ large granular lymphocyte leukemia. This table comes from immunoSEQ multiplex PCR, and its TCRdb copy is limited to in-frame clones, with some not included. The sample consists of about 35,000 clones, 65% to 70% of them appearing once. The specimen sequenced was CD4+ T cells from blood buffy coats. These receptors all stem from a human donor in good health.

This clone came up a few times. The genes are TRBV29-1 and TRBJ1-5; the D is unclear. Per the germline V gene, CDR1 is SQVTM and CDR2 is ANQGSEA. There are 13 residues in the CDR3. The ends were cut back, 3 bases at V and 0 bases at J, with 6 bases in the middle. CDR3 DNA: TGCAGCGTTGAGGTCCATAGCAATCAGCCCCAGCATTTT. This encodes CSVEVHSNQPQHF.

The chain recombines TRBV7-2 with TRBJ2-5, with D hard to call. The length of the CDR3 is 14 residues. Germline CDR1 reads SGHTA; CDR2 reads FQGNSA. The V and J ends lost 1 base and 2 bases respectively, with 8 bases between them. For the CDR3, the DNA is TGTGCCAGCAGCTTAGTCAACGCACAAGAGACCCAGTACTTC. It yields the protein CASSLVNAQETQYF.

This chain links TRBV25-1 with TRBJ1-1, with 7 bases that match TRBD1. Per the germline V gene, CDR1 is MGHDK and CDR2 is SYGVNS. The V gene end was trimmed by 1 base and the J gene end by 7 bases; junction bases not matched to a gene: 9. The length of the CDR3 is 15 residues. CDR3 loop: CASSELLGGYDEAFF. CDR3 nucleotide sequence: TGTGCCAGCAGTGAATTGTTAGGGGGCTACGATGAAGCTTTCTTT.

This rearrangement joins TRBV7-6 to TRBJ2-7; D uncertain. This CDR3 is built from 12 residues. The V and J ends lost 1 base and 6 bases respectively, with 7 bases between them. Germline V gives CDR1 SGHVS, CDR2 FNYEAQ. The CDR3 region is CASSLGTREQYF. The CDR3 bases are TGTGCCAGCAGCTTAGGGACCCGCGAGCAGTACTTC.

This clone was detected only a few times. The V call is TRBV7-8, the J call TRBJ2-2, with a possible D match to TRBD2 (5 bases). The CDR3 contains 14 residues. CDR1 SGHVS and CDR2 FQNEAQ come from the germline V gene. Trimming pared 5 bases from V and 5 bases from J, leaving 12 bases between. This chain's CDR3 is CASSGLGGTGELFF. The DNA of the CDR3 is TGTGCCAGCAGCGGACTTGGTGGGACCGGGGAGCTGTTTTTT. The full variable domain, in which reference TRBV7-8 and TRBJ2-2 provide the parts outside the CDR3, is GAGVSQSPRYKVAKRGQDVALRCDPISGHVSLFWYQQALGQGPEFLTYFQNEAQLDKSGLPSDRFFAERPEGSVSTLKIQRTQQEDSAVYLCASSGLGGTGELFFGEGSRLTVL.

This clone was recorded only once. The rearrangement joins TRBV4-2 to TRBJ2-3; 9 bases are shared with TRBD1. The trim removed 3 bases at V and 1 base at J, leaving 8 bases unmatched. The CDR3 spans 17 residues. The germline CDR1 and CDR2 sequences are LGHNA and YNFKEQ. CDR3 DNA sequence: TGTGCCAGCAGCCAGGCCGGGACAGGGATAGGCACAGATACGCAGTATTTT. Its translation: CASSQAGTGIGTDTQYF.

The chain couples TRBV11-2 to TRBJ2-5; maybe TRBD2 (6 bases). V lost 5 bases to trimming and J lost 4 bases, with 20 bases between them. The CDR3 length is 16 residues. Per the germline V gene, CDR1 is SGHAT and CDR2 is FQNNGV. CDR3 sequence (DNA): TGTGCCAGCAGCCTCGCTCTTGGTAGCGGTCTAGAGACCCAGTACTTC. Encoded protein: CASSLALGSGLETQYF. The whole variable domain, filled in from reference TRBV11-2 and TRBJ2-5, reads EAGVAQSPRYKIIEKRQSVAFWCNPISGHATLYWYQQILGQGPKLLIQFQNNGVVDDSQLPKDRFSAERLKGVDSTLKIQPAKLEDSAVYLCASSLALGSGLETQYFGPGTRLLVL.

As concerns this clone: The conserved closing phenylalanine or tryptophan is absent in this CDR3, likely reflecting a read error. No DNA is shown, since the ends of the CDR3 on it are uncertain; the CDR3 is the one TCRdb lists. The chain recombines TRBV6-5 with TRBJ1-6; the D segment call TRBD1 is taken from the table without a DNA check. The CDR3 is 11 residues long, ends included. Germline V gene lookup returns CDR1 MNHEY and CDR2 SVGAGI. CDR3 sequence reads: CASSSRDRVTL.

This clone was seen a handful of times. Here the CDR3 DNA reads TGTGCCAGCAGCCAAGTAGCAGGGTCCTATAATTCACCCCTCCACTTT. It specifies CASSQVAGSYNSPLHF. V and J are TRBV14 and TRBJ1-6; maybe TRBD1 (5 bases). Germline lookup yields CDR1 SGHDN and CDR2 FVKESK. This CDR3 contains 16 residues. Trimming removed 1 base from V and 1 base from J, with 8 bases in between. Supplemented by reference TRBV14 and TRBJ1-6, the full variable domain reads EAGVTQFPSHSVIEKGQTVTLRCDPISGHDNLYWYRRVMGKEIKFLLHFVKESKQDESGMPNNRFLAERTGGTYSTLKVQPAELEDSGVYFCASSQVAGSYNSPLHFGNGTRLTVT.

This clone has just one count. The V gene is TRBV7-8, the J gene TRBJ2-1, with 7 positions matching TRBD1. CDR1 and CDR2 from the germline V gene are SGHVS and FQNEAQ. CDR3 length equals 16 residues. V shed 0 bases, J shed 9 bases, and the junction held 11 bases outside the gene matches. The CDR3 region has the DNA TGTGCCAGCAGCTTAGCTGGACAGGTAAGAGGAAGTGAGCAGTTCTTC. Its protein is CASSLAGQVRGSEQFF.

This CDR3 reads CASSAGTGGGQPQHF. The CDR3 DNA reads TGTGCCAGTAGTGCAGGGACAGGGGGGGGTCAGCCCCAGCATTTT. The V and J genes are TRBV19 and TRBJ1-5, with 11 positions matching TRBD1. The germline CDR1 and CDR2 sequences are LNHDA and SQIVND (reference sequence). The CDR3 covers 15 residues. Trimming at V came to 5 bases and at J to 6 bases, leaving 6 bases not matched to a gene.

The chain combines TRBV5-1 with TRBJ2-7; D possibly corresponds to TRBD2 (6 bases). The CDR3 is made up of 14 amino acids. Germline V lookup: CDR1 SGHRS, CDR2 YFSETQ. Between the trimmed V and J ends, which lost 6 bases and 0 bases, there was a span of 13 bases. In nucleotides, the CDR3 is TGCGCCAGCACCGCGGGGTCGAGCTCCTACGAGCAGTACTTC. This translates into CASTAGSSSYEQYF.

The chain employs TRBV7-2 and TRBJ2-1; TRBD2 agrees at 8 bases. CDR3 size: 15 residues. CDR1 and CDR2 (germline): SGHTA, FQGNSA. V dropped 3 bases and J dropped 2; count of bases not matched to a gene: 3. CDR3 nucleotide sequence: TGTGCCAGCAGCTTTAGCGGGGACCCCTACAATGAGCAGTTCTTC. It encodes CASSFSGDPYNEQFF.

This sequence joins TRBV5-1 and TRBJ1-4; TRBD1 matches at 8 bases. The germline V gene encodes CDR1 SGHRS and CDR2 YFSETQ. The CDR3 runs to 15 residues. The V and J ends lost 5 bases and 0 bases, in that order; junction bases with no gene match: 3. The CDR3 DNA reads TGCGCCAGCAGGGGACAGGAAGCAACTAATGAAAAACTGTTTTTT. It yields the protein CASRGQEATNEKLFF.

This clone appeared a single time. This sequence joins TRBV29-1 and TRBJ1-1, with 7 positions matching TRBD1. This CDR3 spans 14 amino acids. Germline V lookup: CDR1 SQVTM, CDR2 ANQGSEA. V shed 7 bases, J shed 5 bases, and the junction held 13 bases outside the gene matches. CDR3 nucleotide sequence: TGCAGCGCTCGGGACAGCGGAGGAGTGACTGAAGCTTTCTTT. Protein sequence: CSARDSGGVTEAFF. The variable domain in full, completed from reference TRBV29-1 and TRBJ1-1, reads SAVISQKPSRDICQRGTSLTIQCQVDSQVTMMFWYRQQPGQSLTLIATANQGSEATYESGFVIDKFPISRPNLTFSTLTVSNMSPEDSSIYLCSARDSGGVTEAFFGQGTRLTVV.

The CDR3 protein is CASTGGLAPDTQYF. The CDR3, as DNA: TGTGCCAGCACCGGGGGCCTAGCGCCAGATACGCAGTATTTT. The J gene is TRBJ2-3, the V gene TRBV7-6; D might be TRBD1 or TRBD2, each matching 6 bases. Germline-derived CDR1 and CDR2 are SGHVS and FNYEAQ. The V and J ends lost 7 bases and 4 bases respectively, with 15 bases between them. CDR3 length: 14 residues.

The chain uses TRBV6-1 and TRBJ1-5; TRBD1 aligns across 7 bases. The CDR3 runs 15 residues. The V segment lost 4 bases and the J segment 5 bases; nucleotides outside the gene matches: 8. Germline loops: CDR1 MNHNS, CDR2 SASEGT. CDR3 DNA sequence: TGTGCCAGCAGTGTATCCGGGACAGCTGATCAGCCCCAGCATTTT. Translation: CASSVSGTADQPQHF.

The chain is built from TRBV2 and TRBJ2-1, with 12 bases that match TRBD2. The germline CDR1 and CDR2 sequences are SNHLY and FYNNEI. V gave up 6 bases and J gave up 9 bases; unmatched junction bases: 6. The CDR3 loop spans 14 amino acids. The CDR3 bases are TGTGCCAGCAGGCGTCTAGCGGGGGGGGGTGAGCAGTTCTTC. Translation gives CASRRLAGGGEQFF.

This clone was seen only once. The V call is TRBV2, the J call TRBJ2-3; TRBD2 matches 10 bases. The V gene end was trimmed by 6 bases and the J gene end by 1 base; junction bases not matched to a gene: 10. The CDR3 extends over 17 amino acids. The germline V gene encodes CDR1 SNHLY and CDR2 FYNNEI. DNA for the CDR3: TGTGCCAGCAGGAACGGATTAACTAGCGGGGGCACAGATACGCAGTATTTT. As protein: CASRNGLTSGGTDTQYF. Using reference TRBV2 and TRBJ2-3 for the parts outside the CDR3, the full variable domain is EPEVTQTPSHQVTQMGQEVILRCVPISNHLYFYWYRQILGQKVEFLVSFYNNEISEKSEIFDDQFSVERPDGSNFTLKIRSTKLEDSAMYFCASRNGLTSGGTDTQYFGPGTRLTVL.

The V gene is TRBV6-5, the J gene TRBJ2-7, with a possible D match to TRBD2 (6 bases). The germline V gene encodes CDR1 MNHEY and CDR2 SVGAGI. V was cut by 1 base and J by 0 bases, with 10 bases left in between. There are 15 residues in the CDR3. The CDR3 reads CASSYFGGGSYEQYF. In DNA, the CDR3 is TGTGCCAGCAGTTACTTCGGGGGAGGCTCCTACGAGCAGTACTTC.